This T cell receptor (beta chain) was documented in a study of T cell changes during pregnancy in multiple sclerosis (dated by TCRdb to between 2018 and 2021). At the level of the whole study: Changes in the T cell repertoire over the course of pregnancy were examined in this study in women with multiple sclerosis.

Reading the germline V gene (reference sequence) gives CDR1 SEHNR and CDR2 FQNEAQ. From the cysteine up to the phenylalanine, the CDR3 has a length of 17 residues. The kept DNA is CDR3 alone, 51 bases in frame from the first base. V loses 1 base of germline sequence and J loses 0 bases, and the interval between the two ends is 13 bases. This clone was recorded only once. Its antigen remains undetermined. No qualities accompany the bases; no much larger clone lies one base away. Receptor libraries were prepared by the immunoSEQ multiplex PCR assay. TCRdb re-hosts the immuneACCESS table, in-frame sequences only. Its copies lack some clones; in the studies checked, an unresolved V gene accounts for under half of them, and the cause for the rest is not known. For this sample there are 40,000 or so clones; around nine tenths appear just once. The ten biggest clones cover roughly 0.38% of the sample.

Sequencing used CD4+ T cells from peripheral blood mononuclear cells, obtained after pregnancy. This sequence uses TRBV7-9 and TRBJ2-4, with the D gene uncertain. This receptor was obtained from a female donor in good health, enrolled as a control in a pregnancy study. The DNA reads TGTGCCAGCAGCTTAGGCAGAGGAGAATTAGCCAAAAACATTCAGTACTTC. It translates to CASSLGRGELAKNIQYF.